This TCR beta chain was recorded in a study of blood T cell repertoires in COVID-19. Source study methods: Estimates of nucleated cell counts were drawn from the amplification of reference gene primers. This table comes from immunoSEQ multiplex PCR, and its TCRdb copy is limited to in-frame clones, with some not included. D and trimming come from the DNA, and the V and J calls and clone size come from that table. The repertoire holds roughly 55,000 clones, over 75% seen once, with less than 7% in the top ten. This CDR3 is 16 amino acids long. The ends were cut back, 5 bases at V and 1 base at J, with 14 bases in the middle. Germline V CDR1 and CDR2: SGHVS, FQNEAQ.

The source material was peripheral blood. This chain uses TRBV7-8 with TRBJ2-2; weak D call: TRBD1 (6 bases). The TCR was taken from a man aged 55 to 70 with active or convalescent COVID-19. CDR3 amino acids: CASSPRTEKNTGELFF. DNA for the CDR3: TGTGCCAGCAGCCCCAGGACAGAAAAGAACACCGGGGAGCTGTTTTTT.